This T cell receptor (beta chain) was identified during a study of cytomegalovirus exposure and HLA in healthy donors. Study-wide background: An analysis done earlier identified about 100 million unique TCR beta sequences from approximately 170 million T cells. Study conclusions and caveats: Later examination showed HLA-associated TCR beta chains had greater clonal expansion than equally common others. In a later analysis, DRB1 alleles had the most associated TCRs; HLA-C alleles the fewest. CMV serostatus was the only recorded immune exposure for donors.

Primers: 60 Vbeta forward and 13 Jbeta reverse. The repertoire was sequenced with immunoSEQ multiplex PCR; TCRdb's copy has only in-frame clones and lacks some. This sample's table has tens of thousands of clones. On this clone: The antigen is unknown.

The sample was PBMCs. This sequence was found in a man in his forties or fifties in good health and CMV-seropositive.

In nucleotides, the CDR3 is TGTGCCAGCAACCAGGGGGCCAACGTCCTGACTTTC. Protein sequence: CASNQGANVLTF. The J gene is TRBJ2-6, the V gene TRBV2; D uncertain. V gave up 7 bases and J gave up 4 bases, with 5 bases separating them. The germline CDR1 and CDR2 sequences are SNHLY and FYNNEI. CDR3 length: 12 residues. Looking up the rest from reference TRBV2 and TRBJ2-6 gives the full variable domain: EPEVTQTPSHQVTQMGQEVILRCVPISNHLYFYWYRQILGQKVEFLVSFYNNEISEKSEIFDDQFSVERPDGSNFTLKIRSTKLEDSAMYFCASNQGANVLTFGAGSRLTVL.